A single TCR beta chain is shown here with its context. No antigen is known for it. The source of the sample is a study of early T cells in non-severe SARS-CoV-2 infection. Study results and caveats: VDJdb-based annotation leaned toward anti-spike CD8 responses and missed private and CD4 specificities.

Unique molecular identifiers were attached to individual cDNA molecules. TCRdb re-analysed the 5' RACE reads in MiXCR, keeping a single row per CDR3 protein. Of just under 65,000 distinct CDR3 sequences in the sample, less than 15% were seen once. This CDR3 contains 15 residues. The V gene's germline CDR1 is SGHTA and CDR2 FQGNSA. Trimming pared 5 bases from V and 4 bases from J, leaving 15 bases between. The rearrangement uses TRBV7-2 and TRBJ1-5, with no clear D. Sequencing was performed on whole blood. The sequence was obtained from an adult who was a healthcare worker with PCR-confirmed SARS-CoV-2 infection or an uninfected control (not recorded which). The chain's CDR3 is CASSPRVAGNQPQHF. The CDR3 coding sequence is TGTGCCAGCAGCCCTAGGGTGGCCGGGAATCAGCCCCAGCATTTT.